Listed below are T cell receptor beta chains from one sample, sequenced in a study of PD-L1 blockade in urothelial cancer. TCRdb keeps only in-frame clones here, not all; method: immunoSEQ multiplex PCR. The profile shows around 87,000 clones, roughly 83% of them singletons. Sequenced material: PBMCs, taken around atezolizumab (anti-PD-L1) treatment. Receptors originate from a man between 65 and 85 years old with urothelial cancer. CDR3s include the opening cysteine and the closing phenylalanine or tryptophan. A D gene is named only where the DNA matches it firmly. A clone size is listed for some rows: how often the clone was seen (once, few, many), or a class if it is expanded.

v_gene	abundance	j_gene	d_gene	CDR3nt	CDR3aa
TRBV5-4	.	TRBJ2-2	TRBD2	TGTGCCAGCAGCTCAGCGACTAGCGGGAGAAACACCGGGGAGCTGTTTTTT	CASSSATSGRNTGELFF
TRBV2	.	TRBJ2-1	.	TGTGCCAGCAGTTCCCAGGACAGCCAGGAAATGCAGTTCTTC	CASSSQDSQEMQFF
TRBV11-2	.	TRBJ2-1	.	TGTGCCAGCAGTCGCTCCGGGACAAGATACAATGAGCAGTTCTTC	CASSRSGTRYNEQFF
TRBV5-4	.	TRBJ1-2	TRBD1	TGTGCCAGCAGCTTAAAACAGGGGGCGCAGGGGGGCTACACCTTC	CASSLKQGAQGGYTF
TRBV9	medium-sized	TRBJ1-3	TRBD1	TGTGCCAGCAGCGGGACAGGGTCCGGAAACACCATATATTTT	CASSGTGSGNTIYF
TRBV5-6	.	TRBJ1-2	.	TGTGCCAGCAGCCCGGACATCTACTATGGCTACACCTTC	CASSPDIYYGYTF
TRBV6-5	.	TRBJ1-2	.	TGTGCCAGCAGGCCGGCCACAGACTATGGCTACACCTTC	CASRPATDYGYTF
TRBV19	.	TRBJ1-2	.	TGTGCCAGTAGTTTCCAGGGTGGCGGCTACACCTTC	CASSFQGGGYTF
TRBV19	once	TRBJ1-2	.	TGTGCCAGTAGTAAAAGCGCGGGGGAGGGCTATGGCTACACCTTC	CASSKSAGEGYGYTF
TRBV5-1	.	TRBJ2-5	.	TGCGCCAGCAGCTTGGCCTCAGGTTTAGAAGAGACCCAGTACTTC	CASSLASGLEETQYF
TRBV9	.	TRBJ1-1	TRBD1	TGTGCCAGCAGCGTAGGAGTAAACGAAGGCAGGGGGTCTGAAGCTTTCTTT	CASSVGVNEGRGSEAFF
TRBV5-5	.	TRBJ1-2	TRBD1	TGTGCCAGCAGCCAGGAAGGACAGGCTCTATATGGCTACACCTTC	CASSQEGQALYGYTF
TRBV11-1	.	TRBJ2-7	.	TGTGCCAGCAGCTTTAAGCCGGGGGCCTACGAGCAGTACTTC	CASSFKPGAYEQYF
TRBV29-1	.	TRBJ1-2	TRBD1	TGCAGCGTCCAAGGGACAGGGGGCGCCGGAGATTTTCGGTATGGCTACACCTTC	CSVQGTGGAGDFRYGYTF
TRBV2	few	TRBJ2-1	.	TGTGCCAGCAGGGACTACTCCTACAATGAGCAGTTCTTC	CASRDYSYNEQFF
TRBV4-2	.	TRBJ2-2	TRBD1	TGTGCCAGCAGCCAAGTTTGGACAGGGGGTATTCCCGGGGAGCTGTTTTTT	CASSQVWTGGIPGELFF
TRBV11-3	.	TRBJ2-5	TRBD2	TGTGCCAGCAGCCCCCGAGAGACTAGCGGGAGGGAGACCCAGTACTTC	CASSPRETSGRETQYF
TRBV5-1	.	TRBJ2-2	TRBD1	TGCGCCAGCAGCCCCGGACAGGGTGGCACCGGGGAGCTGTTTTTT	CASSPGQGGTGELFF
TRBV9	.	TRBJ2-1	.	TGTGCCAGCAGCGTAGCCTTGGCGGGCGCGGATGAGCAGTTCTTC	CASSVALAGADEQFF
TRBV27	.	TRBJ1-2	.	TGTGCCAGCAGTCCCCTTAAGGACCGGCAGGGTGTTGGCTACACCTTC	CASSPLKDRQGVGYTF
TRBV5-1	few	TRBJ2-7	.	TGCGCCAGCGCCCCGGACATCTACTACGAGCAGTACTTC	CASAPDIYYEQYF
TRBV7-8	few	TRBJ2-2	TRBD2	TGTGCCAGCAGCTTAGCGACTAGCACGAACACCGGGGAGCTGTTTTTT	CASSLATSTNTGELFF
TRBV6-1	.	TRBJ1-1	TRBD1	TGTGCCAGCAGTCCGGGACAGTTCCCTGAAGCTTTCTTT	CASSPGQFPEAFF
TRBV28	.	TRBJ1-4	.	TGTGCCAGCAGCATCAGTGCAACTAATGAAAAACTGTTTTTT	CASSISATNEKLFF
TRBV11-2	.	TRBJ2-7	TRBD2	TGTGCCGCGTCTAGGGCTAGCGGGGCGAGCTCCTACGAGCAGTACTTC	CAASRASGASSYEQYF
TRBV18	.	TRBJ1-3	TRBD1	TGTGCCAGCTCCCCAGGGGACAGGGGGCCAGGAAACACCATATATTTT	CASSPGDRGPGNTIYF
TRBV7-9	.	TRBJ2-4	TRBD1	TGTGCCGTCTCCCCGACAGGGGGTGCCAAAAACATTCAGTACTTC	CAVSPTGGAKNIQYF
TRBV6-6	once	TRBJ2-7	.	TGTGCCAGCAGTTATCATCAGGGAAGGCAAGGGGAGCAGTACTTC	CASSYHQGRQGEQYF
TRBV6-5	few	TRBJ2-5	.	TGTGCCAGCAGCCTGCTCGGGGTAGAAGAGACCCAGTACTTC	CASSLLGVEETQYF
TRBV18	.	TRBJ1-1	TRBD1	TGTGCCAGCTCACCTACCCTGGTGACAGGGAAGAACACTGAAGCTTTCTTT	CASSPTLVTGKNTEAFF
TRBV7-8	.	TRBJ2-2	.	TGTGCCAGCAGCTTAGCCTCCGGGGAGCTGTTTTTT	CASSLASGELFF
TRBV5-1	.	TRBJ1-2	.	TGCGCCAGCAGCTTGTCCGGGGGTGAGGGCTACACCTTC	CASSLSGGEGYTF
TRBV10-1	.	TRBJ1-1	TRBD1	TGCGCCAGCAGTGAGTCCCGCGCAGGGGGCAACACTGAAGCTTTCTTT	CASSESRAGGNTEAFF
TRBV4-3	.	TRBJ2-7	.	TGCGCCAGCAGCCAAGATGAGGGTACCTACGAGCAGTACTTC	CASSQDEGTYEQYF
TRBV18	.	TRBJ2-1	TRBD1	TGTGCCAGCTCACCAGACCGGACAGGGCACTATGAGCAGTTCTTC	CASSPDRTGHYEQFF
TRBV13	.	TRBJ1-4	TRBD1	TGTGCCAGCAGCCTCGGGACAGGGGGTCTCGCTAATGAAAAACTGTTTTTT	CASSLGTGGLANEKLFF
TRBV7-7	.	TRBJ2-2	.	TGTGCTAGCAGCAGCCGAGGCCGTCTGTTTTTT	CASSSRGRLFF
TRBV10-3	many	TRBJ2-7	TRBD2	TGTGCCATCAGTGTCGCGGGAGGGCGCGAGCAGTACTTC	CAISVAGGREQYF
TRBV6-1	.	TRBJ1-3	TRBD1	TGTGCCAGCACCCCGGGACAGCTCTCTGGAAACACCATATATTTT	CASTPGQLSGNTIYF
TRBV7-9	.	TRBJ2-3	.	TGTGCCAGCAGCCTCCAGTGGGATACGCAGTATTTT	CASSLQWDTQYF
TRBV11-2	.	TRBJ1-1	.	TGTGCCAGCAGCTTCGGACAGAACACTGAAGCTTTCTTT	CASSFGQNTEAFF
TRBV11-2	.	TRBJ2-4	.	TGTGCCAGCAGGAGGGGGGGCACAAGGACTCAGTACTTC	CASRRGGTRTQYF
TRBV13	.	TRBJ1-4	.	TGTGCCAGCAGCTTAGGCCGAACTAATGAAAAACTGTTTTTT	CASSLGRTNEKLFF
TRBV2	.	TRBJ2-7	.	TGTGCCAGCAGTGGTGGGAGGTACGAGCAGTACTTC	CASSGGRYEQYF
TRBV7-2	.	TRBJ1-2	.	TGTGCCAGCACCCCTCGGGCAGGGGCCGTCTATGGCTACACCTTC	CASTPRAGAVYGYTF
TRBV9	.	TRBJ2-7	TRBD1	TGTGCCAGCAGCGTAGTCAACATGGGGTCTGACAGGGCCTACGAGCAGTACTTC	CASSVVNMGSDRAYEQYF
TRBV7-2	.	TRBJ2-7	TRBD1	TGTGCCAGCAGCCACACCGACAGGGGGCTTCGAGAGCAGTACTTC	CASSHTDRGLREQYF
TRBV5-4	.	TRBJ1-1	TRBD1	TGTGCCAGCAGCTTGACAGGGGGGAGGACTGAAGCTTTCTTT	CASSLTGGRTEAFF
TRBV11-2	.	TRBJ2-7	.	TGTGCCAGCAGCTTATATCAGGTTGAGCAGTACTTC	CASSLYQVEQYF
TRBV12-5	.	TRBJ2-5	.	TGTGCTAGTGGCCGGACTGAAGAGACCCAGTACTTC	CASGRTEETQYF
TRBV6-5	.	TRBJ1-4	.	TGTGCCAGCACGAGTAGAGGTCGACCTGGGGAAAAACTGTTTTTT	CASTSRGRPGEKLFF
TRBV6-5	.	TRBJ2-5	TRBD2	TGTGCCAGCAGTTACCCCCCGTCGGGGGGCCAAGAGACCCAGTACTTC	CASSYPPSGGQETQYF
TRBV2	.	TRBJ2-7	TRBD1	TGTGCCAGCAGGGGAGGGGGACAGGGACCCGAGCAGTACTTC	CASRGGGQGPEQYF
TRBV5-6	.	TRBJ2-7	.	TGTGCCAGCAGCTTTATCGGGGTCTACTACGAGCAGTACTTC	CASSFIGVYYEQYF
TRBV11-3	.	TRBJ2-3	TRBD2	TGTGCCAGCAGCGTCGCGGGAGGCGATACGCAGTATTTT	CASSVAGGDTQYF
TRBV7-6	few	TRBJ2-5	TRBD1	TGTGCCAGCAGCTTAGGGACAGGGTGGGCAGAGACCCAGTACTTC	CASSLGTGWAETQYF
TRBV4-1	few	TRBJ2-1	TRBD2	TGCGCCAGCAGCCAAGGGACTAGCGGGAGTCCCCCTCCCTACAATGAGCAGTTCTTC	CASSQGTSGSPPPYNEQFF
TRBV9	.	TRBJ1-3	.	TGTGCCAGCAGCGTAGATGGCCGTCCCTCTGGAAACACCATATATTTT	CASSVDGRPSGNTIYF